The 9 T cell receptor beta chains given below trace back to one sample, sequenced in a study of blood T cell repertoires in COVID-19. Assay used: immunoSEQ multiplex PCR; TCRdb lists only in-frame clones, some missing. This sample has approximately 94,000 clones, with approximately 80% found just once. The sequencing input was peripheral blood. These receptors all come from a man in his 60s with acute or convalescent COVID-19.

The V gene is TRBV2, the J gene TRBJ1-2, with unresolved D. The CDR3 runs to 12 residues. Trimming removed 2 bases from V and 2 bases from J, with 3 bases in between. From germline, CDR1 is SNHLY and CDR2 FYNNEI. CDR3 in DNA: TGTGCCAGCAGTGAACAGAACTATGGCTACACCTTC. It specifies CASSEQNYGYTF.

The V and J genes are TRBV3-1 (or the pseudogene TRBV3-2) and TRBJ2-6; TRBD1 matches 10 bases. Germline V gene lookup returns CDR1 LGHDT and CDR2 YNNKEL (reference sequence). This CDR3 contains 17 residues. With V trimmed by 8 bases and J by 1 base, 8 bases remained unmatched. The CDR3 sequence is CASSRRQGASGANVLTF. The CDR3 region has the DNA TGTGCCAGCTCGCGTAGACAGGGGGCGTCTGGGGCCAACGTCCTGACTTTC.

V gene TRBV4-3 combines with J gene TRBJ1-1; 7 bases are a match to TRBD1. The CDR3 runs to 18 residues. Germline V gene data show CDR1 as LGHNA and CDR2 as YSLEER. V was pared by 3 bases and J by 1 base, with 14 bases of the junction left unmatched. DNA of the CDR3: TGCGCCAGCAGCCAGTTAGAGACAGGGTTCTTCCGGAACACTGAAGCTTTCTTT. Its protein product is CASSQLETGFFRNTEAFF.

The chain uses TRBV7-3 and TRBJ2-2; 7 bases line up with TRBD1. Germline V gives CDR1 SGHTA, CDR2 FQGTGA. This CDR3 contains 15 residues. V lost 0 bases, J lost 8 bases, and 6 bases stayed unmatched. The CDR3 sequence is CASSLTRQGTGELFF. The CDR3 region has the DNA TGTGCCAGCAGCTTAACACGACAGGGAACAGGGGAGCTGTTTTTT.

The chain recombines TRBV6-5 with TRBJ2-7; 8 bases are a match to TRBD1. Germline CDR1 MNHEY, CDR2 SVGAGI. J gave up 4 bases and V 2 bases, and 7 bases lay outside the gene matches. The CDR3 is made up of 15 amino acids. CDR3 in amino acids: CASSYNSGGGYEQYF. The DNA for the CDR3 is TGTGCCAGCAGTTACAATTCAGGGGGCGGATACGAGCAGTACTTC.

The rearrangement links TRBV24-1 to TRBJ2-1; 9 positions match TRBD2. Trimming took 4 bases from V and 2 from J; bases not matched to a gene: 5. The germline gives CDR1 KGHDR, CDR2 SFDVKD. This CDR3 spans 16 amino acids. The CDR3, as DNA: TGTGCCACCAGTGACTCTATAGCGGGGGCCTACAATGAGCAGTTCTTC. Protein sequence: CATSDSIAGAYNEQFF.

The J gene is TRBJ1-1, the V gene TRBV11-2; no firm D call. In germline, CDR1 is SGHAT, CDR2 FQNNGV. The CDR3 is 15 amino acids. V shed 5 bases and J shed 4 bases, with 17 bases lying between them. The CDR3 nucleotides read TGTGCCAGCAGCGACGACGGGATGGCCGGCACTGAAGCTTTCTTT. Encoded protein: CASSDDGMAGTEAFF.

V and J are TRBV11-3 and TRBJ2-5; 8 bases map to TRBD1. CDR1 SGHNT and CDR2 YENEEA come from the germline V gene. Unmatched junction bases numbered 13, after V lost 5 bases and J lost 5 bases. The CDR3 covers 16 residues. The CDR3 nucleotides read TGTGCCAGCAGCGATTATGGACAGGGCGGCGTGGAGACCCAGTACTTC. The encoded protein is CASSDYGQGGVETQYF.

J is TRBJ2-5 and V is TRBV7-6, with 10 bases that match TRBD2. Germline values: CDR1 SGHVS, CDR2 FNYEAQ. With 1 base clipped from V and 5 bases from J, the junction kept 7 bases outside the gene matches. The CDR3 is made up of 16 amino acids. The CDR3 DNA reads TGTGCCAGCAGCTTAGTTATAGCGGGGGGCCGGGAGACCCAGTACTTC. The encoded protein is CASSLVIAGGRETQYF.